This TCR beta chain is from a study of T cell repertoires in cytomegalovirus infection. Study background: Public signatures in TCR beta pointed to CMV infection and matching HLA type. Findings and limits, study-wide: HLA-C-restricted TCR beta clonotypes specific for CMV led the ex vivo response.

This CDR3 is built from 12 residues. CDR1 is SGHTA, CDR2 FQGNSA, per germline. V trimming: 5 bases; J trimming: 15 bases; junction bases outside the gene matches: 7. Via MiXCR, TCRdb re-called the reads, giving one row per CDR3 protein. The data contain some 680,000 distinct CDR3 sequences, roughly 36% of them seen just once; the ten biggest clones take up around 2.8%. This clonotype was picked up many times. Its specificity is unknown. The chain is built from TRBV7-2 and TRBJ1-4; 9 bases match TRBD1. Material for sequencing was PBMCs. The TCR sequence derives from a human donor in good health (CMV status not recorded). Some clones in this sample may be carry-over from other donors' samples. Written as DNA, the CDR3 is TGTGCCAGCAGCCTCACCGGACAGGGGTTGTTTTTT. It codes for CASSLTGQGLFF. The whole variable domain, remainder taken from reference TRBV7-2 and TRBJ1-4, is GAGVSQSPSNKVTEKGKDVELRCDPISGHTALYWYRQSLGQGLEFLIYFQGNSAPDKSGLPSDRFSAERTGGSVSTLTIQRTQQEDSAVYLCASSLTGQGLFFGSGTQLSVL.